This T cell receptor (beta chain) was retrieved from a study of graft-versus-host responses after intestinal transplantation. In the study overall: The recipients all started with anti-thymocyte globulin induction and then took tacrolimus and steroids for roughly 3 years.

The ends were cut back, 2 bases at V and 5 bases at J, with 9 bases in the middle. CDR1 and CDR2 from the germline V gene are MNHEY and SMNVEV (reference sequence). This CDR3 spans 13 amino acids. The study plated some 200,000 CFSE-labeled responders with some 200,000 irradiated, violet-dye-labeled stimulators. Sorted cells were CFSE-low CD3+CD4+ or CD3+CD8+ proliferating responders. Overall study results and limits: Recipient marrow harbored GvH clones, some of which surfaced first in ileum or blood. Early post-transplant falls in HvG clones accompanied the peak levels of circulating GvH clones.

Repertoires were generated with immunoSEQ multiplex PCR, while TCRdb's copy carries only in-frame clones and drops some. The table lists around 9,000 clones, about 33% of them singletons. This receptor was taken from a human patient who was an organ donor for intestinal transplantation. The rearrangement uses TRBV27 and TRBJ1-1; the D is unclear. The sequencing here drew on alloreactive CD8+ T cells from a mixed lymphocyte reaction culture, taken before transplantation. Stated subset: CFSE-low proliferating T cells sorted from roughly six-day pre-transplant mixed lymphocyte reaction (GvH or HvG direction). CDR3 in amino acids: CASSLLERTEAFF. CDR3 coding DNA: TGTGCCAGCAGTTTACTCGAGAGGACTGAAGCTTTCTTT.